This entry concerns a single TCR beta chain. This sample was included in a study of blood T cell repertoires in COVID-19. About the study: The United States, Italy and Spain supplied acute and convalescent COVID-19 samples.

Trimming removed 3 bases at V and 4 bases at J, with 15 bases between. Germline values: CDR1 SGHVS, CDR2 FQNEAQ. CDR3 length: 15 residues. In the original workflow: Using reference gene primer amplification, nucleated cell counts were estimated. TCRdb's table, derived via immunoSEQ multiplex PCR, lists solely in-frame clones and lacks some. V and J calls and clone size are those listed in that table; D and trimming were worked out from the DNA. Counted here are 40,000 to 50,000 clones, 80% to 90% occurring once; the ten biggest clones make up around 8.3%. Sequencing was carried out using peripheral blood. The sequence was collected from a man under 40 with active or convalescent COVID-19. The chain recombines TRBV7-8 with TRBJ1-1; D possibly corresponds to TRBD1 (5 bases). The CDR3: CASSFLDQGSTEAFF. The CDR3 region has the DNA TGTGCCAGCAGCTTCTTGGACCAGGGTAGCACTGAAGCTTTCTTT.